These T cell receptor beta chains were read from a single sample in a study of shared clonotypes between healthy human individuals. Only in-frame clones appear in the TCRdb table, and some are missing; sequencing was by immunoSEQ multiplex PCR. The data contain more than 2 million clones, almost 96% of them singletons. Sequencing was performed on naive CD4+ T cells sorted from blood. These TCRs come from a young man in good health. Each CDR3 is given with its conserved first and last residue. Fields, in order: J gene, D gene, V gene, clone size, CDR3 protein, CDR3 DNA. A D gene is named only where the DNA matches it firmly. Some rows have no size entry. The others give once, few or many, or a class for an expanded clone.

TRBJ1-6 | . | TRBV7-6 | . | CASSLAPGPNSPLHF | TGTGCCAGCAGCTTAGCGCCGGGACCGAATTCACCCCTCCACTTT
TRBJ1-6 | . | TRBV30 | . | CACGRQVNSPLHF | TGTGCCTGTGGAAGACAGGTGAATTCACCCCTCCACTTT
TRBJ2-7 | TRBD1 | TRBV6-6 | . | CASRDTGGEQYF | TGTGCCAGCAGGGATACAGGGGGCGAGCAGTACTTC
TRBJ2-1 | . | TRBV7-2 | . | CASSGGVIPTNNEQFF | TGTGCCAGCAGCGGCGGGGTCATCCCGACAAACAATGAGCAGTTCTTC
TRBJ1-2 | TRBD1 | TRBV5-5 | . | CASSPTGDHGYTF | TGTGCCAGCAGTCCGACAGGGGATCATGGCTACACCTTC
TRBJ1-6 | . | TRBV14 | . | CASSRGSPLHF | TGTGCCAGCAGCAGAGGCTCACCCCTCCACTTT
TRBJ2-3 | TRBD2 | TRBV5-1 | once | CASSFGASGSYPDTQYF | TGCGCCAGCAGCTTCGGGGCTAGCGGGAGTTACCCAGATACGCAGTATTTT
TRBJ1-6 | . | TRBV28 | . | CASSLEGPYNSPLHF | TGTGCCAGCAGTTTAGAGGGCCCCTATAATTCACCCCTCCACTTT
TRBJ2-3 | TRBD2 | TRBV4-1 | . | CASSQEGASGGPADTQYF | TGCGCCAGCAGCCAAGAAGGGGCTAGCGGGGGGCCCGCCGATACGCAGTATTTT
TRBJ2-1 | . | TRBV20-1 | . | CSAREYNEQFF | TGCAGTGCTAGAGAATACAATGAGCAGTTCTTC
TRBJ2-7 | TRBD2 | TRBV7-2 | . | CASSLGLAGGYEQYF | TGTGCCAGCAGCTTAGGACTAGCGGGAGGTTACGAGCAGTACTTC
TRBJ1-2 | TRBD1 | TRBV2 | . | CASSVRTGVDYGYTF | TGTGCCAGCAGCGTGAGGACAGGGGTGGACTATGGCTACACCTTC
TRBJ1-1 | TRBD1 | TRBV10-2 | . | CASRGQGLNTEAFF | TGCGCCAGCAGGGGACAGGGATTGAACACTGAAGCTTTCTTT
TRBJ2-7 | . | TRBV19 | . | CASSVIIGGYEQYF | TGTGCCAGTAGTGTAATAATTGGTGGCTACGAGCAGTACTTC
TRBJ2-5 | . | TRBV4-1 | once | CASSQLQGQETQYF | TGCGCCAGCAGCCAGCTTCAGGGCCAAGAGACCCAGTACTTC
TRBJ2-1 | TRBD2 | TRBV6-5 | . | CASQRGGPHNEQFF | TGTGCCAGCCAGCGGGGGGGCCCCCACAATGAGCAGTTCTTC
TRBJ2-2 | . | TRBV5-6 | . | CASSLGGTGELFF | TGTGCCAGCAGCTTAGGAGGGACCGGGGAGCTGTTTTTT
TRBJ2-7 | TRBD1 | TRBV29-1 | . | CSVGTVSYEQYF | TGCAGCGTCGGGACAGTATCCTACGAGCAGTACTTC
TRBJ2-1 | TRBD2 | TRBV5-1 | . | CASSSGTSGYNEQFF | TGCGCCAGCAGCTCCGGGACTAGCGGGTACAATGAGCAGTTCTTC
TRBJ2-7 | TRBD1 | TRBV4-1 | . | CASSHFFTGSLQGATYEQYF | TGCGCCAGCAGCCACTTTTTCACCGGCTCCCTACAGGGGGCAACCTACGAGCAGTACTTC
TRBJ2-7 | TRBD2 | TRBV19 | . | CATSGTSFNEQYF | TGTGCCACGTCCGGGACTAGTTTCAACGAGCAGTACTTC
TRBJ1-6 | . | TRBV5-1 | . | CASSPLSRSYNSPLHF | TGCGCCAGCAGCCCCCTCTCCCGCTCCTATAATTCACCCCTCCACTTT
TRBJ2-2 | TRBD1 | TRBV6-5 | few | CASRLQGGNTGELFF | TGTGCCAGCAGACTACAGGGGGGGAACACCGGGGAGCTGTTTTTT
TRBJ1-5 | . | TRBV30 | . | CAWSAQDIRNQPQHF | TGTGCCTGGAGTGCTCAGGATATTCGGAATCAGCCCCAGCATTTT
TRBJ1-2 | . | TRBV6-5 | . | CASSPTNPGGYTF | TGTGCCAGCAGTCCGACCAACCCGGGTGGCTACACCTTC